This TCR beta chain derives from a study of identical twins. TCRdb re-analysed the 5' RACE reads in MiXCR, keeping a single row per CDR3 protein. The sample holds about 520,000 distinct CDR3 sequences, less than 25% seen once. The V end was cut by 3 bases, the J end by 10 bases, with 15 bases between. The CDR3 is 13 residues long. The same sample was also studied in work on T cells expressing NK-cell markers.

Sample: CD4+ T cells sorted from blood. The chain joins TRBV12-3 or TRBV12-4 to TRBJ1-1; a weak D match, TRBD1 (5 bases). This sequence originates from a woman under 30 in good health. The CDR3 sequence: CASSLEGPKGAFF. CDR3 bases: TGTGCCAGCAGTTTGGAGGGACCCAAGGGAGCTTTCTTT.